The 16 T cell receptor beta chains below all came from one sample that was sequenced in a study of shared clonotypes between healthy human individuals. Sequencing was performed with immunoSEQ multiplex PCR; in TCRdb, only in-frame clones are kept and a portion is missing. This sample carries around 2.1 million clones, 90% to 97% of them seen once, and the ten largest clones take approximately 0.13%. Sequencing input: naive CD4+ T cells sorted from blood. Subset defined: CD45RA+ positively selected. Receptors were obtained from a man between 18 and 35 years old in good health.

This chain joins TRBV6-1 and TRBJ1-1, with 11 bases that match TRBD1. V gave up 6 bases and J gave up 5 bases; unmatched junction bases: 5. Germline CDR1 is MNHNS and CDR2 is SASEGT. The CDR3 totals 14 residues. The CDR3: CASSFGTGGTEAFF. The CDR3 DNA follows: TGTGCCAGCAGCTTTGGGACAGGGGGAACTGAAGCTTTCTTT.

A word on this clone: The sample carries other DNA sequences with the same CDR3. The rearrangement joins TRBV5-1 to TRBJ2-1, with 10 bases lining up with TRBD2. After removal of 0 bases from V and 9 bases from J, the junction contained 3 bases not matched to a gene. Germline loops: CDR1 SGHRS, CDR2 YFSETQ. CDR3 length equals 14 residues. CDR3 nucleotide sequence: TGCGCCAGCAGCTTGGGTCGACTAGCGGGTGAGCAGTTCTTC. This codes for CASSLGRLAGEQFF. The whole variable domain, remainder taken from reference TRBV5-1 and TRBJ2-1, is KAGVTQTPRYLIKTRGQQVTLSCSPISGHRSVSWYQQTPGQGLQFLFEYFSETQRNKGNFPGRFSGRQFSNSRSEMNVSTLELGDSALYLCASSLGRLAGEQFFGPGTRLTVL.

Comments on this clone: The sample holds other DNA sequences that translate to the same CDR3. The J gene is TRBJ1-5, the V gene TRBV2; TRBD1 is a possible D gene (5 bases). The CDR3 runs 13 residues. The V and J ends lost 1 base and 6 bases respectively, with 7 bases between them. Germline CDR1 reads SNHLY; CDR2 reads FYNNEI. The CDR3 region has the DNA TGTGCCAGCAGTGAAGAGGGGCCTCAGCCCCAGCATTTT. This sequence encodes CASSEEGPQPQHF.

The rearrangement joins TRBV2 to TRBJ2-7, with D tentatively TRBD1 (5 bases). The CDR3 consists of 13 residues. Between the trimmed V and J ends, which lost 4 bases and 4 bases, there was a span of 11 bases. Germline V CDR1 and CDR2: SNHLY, FYNNEI. The CDR3 nucleotides are TGTGCCAGCAGTGTAGAGACAGTTTACGAGCAGTACTTC. Protein: CASSVETVYEQYF.

The chain has TRBV6-1 and TRBJ1-1, with D tentatively TRBD1 (5 bases). The CDR3 sequence is 11 residues long. With 7 bases removed from V and 11 bases from J, the gap between germline ends came to 14 bases. Germline V gene lookup returns CDR1 MNHNS and CDR2 SASEGT. The CDR3 nucleotides are TGTGCCAGCAACTGGGGGTTCGGTGCTTTCTTT. The encoded protein is CASNWGFGAFF.

The table lists this clone with a count of one. The chain employs TRBV9 and TRBJ2-7; D unresolved. Trimming removed 4 bases at V and 5 bases at J, with 25 bases between. The germline CDR1 and CDR2 sequences are SGDLS and YYNGEE. The CDR3 has 17 residues. CDR3 sequence reads: CASSFTWNFGPLDEQYF. The DNA for the CDR3 is TGTGCCAGCAGCTTCACCTGGAATTTCGGGCCCTTAGACGAGCAGTACTTC.

Written as DNA, the CDR3 is TGTGCCTGGAATGAGGGCTCTAACTATGGCTACACCTTC. Amino acid sequence: CAWNEGSNYGYTF. The V and J genes are TRBV30 and TRBJ1-2; D call uncertain. V was cut by 4 bases and J by 0 bases, with 9 bases left in between. The CDR3 sequence is 13 residues long. The germline gives CDR1 GTSNPN, CDR2 SVGIG (reference sequence).

This chain uses TRBV10-3 with TRBJ1-6; maybe TRBD1 (5 bases). CDR3 length: 13 amino acids. Germline assignment: CDR1 ENHRY and CDR2 SYGVKD. Trimming stripped 10 bases from V and 10 bases from J, with 17 bases between. The CDR3 sequence: CATTDSDFSPLHF. DNA for the CDR3: TGTGCCACGACAGACAGTGACTTCTCACCCCTCCACTTT.

The chain has TRBV6-5 and TRBJ2-2; D may be TRBD1 (6 bases). The germline gives CDR1 MNHEY, CDR2 SVGAGI. V was trimmed by 7 bases and J by 1 base, leaving 13 bases between them. This CDR3 region has 15 residues. The chain's CDR3 is CASTRGQLNTGELFF. For the CDR3, the DNA is TGTGCCAGCACAAGAGGACAGCTGAACACCGGGGAGCTGTTTTTT.

The chain employs TRBV7-2 and TRBJ1-3; D is perhaps TRBD1 (6 bases). Trimming removed 5 bases at V and 0 bases at J, with 14 bases between. The germline V gene encodes CDR1 SGHTA and CDR2 FQGNSA. The CDR3 is made up of 16 amino acids. The CDR3 DNA follows: TGTGCCAGCAGCCCATCTCAGGGGAGCTCTGGAAACACCATATATTTT. The encoded protein is CASSPSQGSSGNTIYF.

The rearrangement links TRBV6-1 to TRBJ2-2; TRBD2 matches 7 bases. This CDR3 contains 14 residues. Per germline, CDR1 MNHNS and CDR2 SASEGT. V was pared by 10 bases and J by 3 bases, with 8 bases of the junction left unmatched. CDR3: CATHGGIDTGELFF. CDR3 bases: TGTGCCACCCACGGGGGGATCGACACCGGGGAGCTGTTTTTT.

The rearrangement joins TRBV29-1 to TRBJ2-7; maybe TRBD1 (5 bases). The CDR3 has 11 residues. The V end lost 6 bases, the J end lost 3 bases, and 9 bases lay between the germline ends. CDR1 is SQVTM, CDR2 ANQGSEA, per germline. The CDR3 nucleotides are TGCAGCGTACAGGAGAACTACGAGCAGTACTTC. Encoded protein: CSVQENYEQYF.

The V gene is TRBV19, the J gene TRBJ2-4, with TRBD2 identical over 7 bases. CDR1 LNHDA and CDR2 SQIVND come from the germline V gene (reference sequence). V shed 1 base and J 5 bases; nucleotides not matched to a gene: 5. The CDR3 covers 15 residues. The DNA of the CDR3 is TGTGCCAGTAGTATAGTATCCCTAGCGGAAAACATTCAGTACTTC. It codes for CASSIVSLAENIQYF.

This rearrangement joins TRBV29-1 to TRBJ2-1; 7 positions match TRBD2. The length of the CDR3 is 18 residues. The V gene's germline CDR1 is SQVTM and CDR2 ANQGSEA. Germline trimming cut 5 bases from V and 7 bases from J; bases unmatched to any gene: 23. The CDR3 bases are TGCAGCGTTACCCAAACGGGGGGAAGTACGAGCCTCGCGAATGAGCAGTTCTTC. It translates to CSVTQTGGSTSLANEQFF.

The J gene is TRBJ2-1, the V gene TRBV5-1, with 8 nucleotides matching TRBD2. The CDR3 is 14 residues long. The germline V gene has CDR1 SGHRS and CDR2 YFSETQ. The J segment lost 10 bases and the V segment lost 3 bases, leaving 9 bases of the junction unmatched. The CDR3 coding sequence is TGCGCCAGCAGCTCCCGGATTAGCGGGATAGAGCAGTTCTTC. Amino acids: CASSSRISGIEQFF.

Here the CDR3 reads CASSPRAGGDSPLHF. CDR3 bases: TGTGCCAGCAGCCCTCGGGCAGGGGGGGACTCACCCCTCCACTTT. J is TRBJ1-6 and V is TRBV6-6; 7 bases line up with TRBD1. From germline, CDR1 is MNHNY and CDR2 SVGAGI (reference sequence). There are 15 residues in the CDR3. The V gene end was trimmed by 6 bases and the J gene end by 10 bases; junction bases not matched to a gene: 12.